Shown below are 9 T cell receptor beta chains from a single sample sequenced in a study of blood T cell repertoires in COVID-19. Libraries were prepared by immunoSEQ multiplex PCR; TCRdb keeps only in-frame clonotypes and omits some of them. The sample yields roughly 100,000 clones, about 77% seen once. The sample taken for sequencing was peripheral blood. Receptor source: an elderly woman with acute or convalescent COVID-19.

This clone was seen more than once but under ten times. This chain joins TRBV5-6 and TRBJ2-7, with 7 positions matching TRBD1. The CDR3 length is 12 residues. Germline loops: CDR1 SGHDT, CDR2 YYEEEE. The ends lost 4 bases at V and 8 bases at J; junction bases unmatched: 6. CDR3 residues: CASSRYRGQQYF. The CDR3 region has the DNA TGTGCCAGCAGCCGATACAGGGGACAGCAGTACTTC.

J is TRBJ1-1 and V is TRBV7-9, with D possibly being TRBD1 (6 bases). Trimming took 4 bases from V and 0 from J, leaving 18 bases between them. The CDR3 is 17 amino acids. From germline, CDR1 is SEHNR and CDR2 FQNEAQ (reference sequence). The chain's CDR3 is CASSSLTGQDMNTEAFF. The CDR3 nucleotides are TGTGCCAGCAGCTCGCTTACAGGGCAGGACATGAACACTGAAGCTTTCTTT.

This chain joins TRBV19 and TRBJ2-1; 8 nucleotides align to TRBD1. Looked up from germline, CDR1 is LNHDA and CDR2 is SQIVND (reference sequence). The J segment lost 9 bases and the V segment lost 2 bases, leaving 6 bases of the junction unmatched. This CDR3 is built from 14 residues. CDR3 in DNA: TGTGCCAGTAGTATATCTGGACAGGGTAGTGAGCAGTTCTTC. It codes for CASSISGQGSEQFF.

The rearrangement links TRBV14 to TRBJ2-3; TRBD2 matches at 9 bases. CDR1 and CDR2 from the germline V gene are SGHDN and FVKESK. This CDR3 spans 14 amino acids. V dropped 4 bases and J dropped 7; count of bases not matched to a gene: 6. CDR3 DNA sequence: TGTGCCAGCAGCCCCAGCGGGGGGTTCAATACGCAGTATTTT. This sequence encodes CASSPSGGFNTQYF.

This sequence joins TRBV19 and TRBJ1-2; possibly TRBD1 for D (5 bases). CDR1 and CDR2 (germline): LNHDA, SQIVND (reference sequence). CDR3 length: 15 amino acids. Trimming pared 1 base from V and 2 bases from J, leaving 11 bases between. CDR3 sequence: CASSIVGQLNYGYTF. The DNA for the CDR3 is TGTGCCAGTAGTATAGTGGGGCAACTGAACTATGGCTACACCTTC. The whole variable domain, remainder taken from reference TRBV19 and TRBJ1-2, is DGGITQSPKYLFRKEGQNVTLSCEQNLNHDAMYWYRQDPGQGLRLIYYSQIVNDFQKGDIAEGYSVSREKKESFPLTVTSAQKNPTAFYLCASSIVGQLNYGYTFGSGTRLTVV.

As DNA, the CDR3 is TGTGCCAGCAGGGAAAATTACGGACAGGTAGATGAAAAACTGTTTTTT. Its translation is CASRENYGQVDEKLFF. V is TRBV28 and J is TRBJ1-4, with 7 bases fitting TRBD1. J gave up 6 bases and V 6 bases, and 13 bases lay outside the gene matches. The CDR3 covers 16 residues. The germline gives CDR1 MDHEN, CDR2 SYDVKM.

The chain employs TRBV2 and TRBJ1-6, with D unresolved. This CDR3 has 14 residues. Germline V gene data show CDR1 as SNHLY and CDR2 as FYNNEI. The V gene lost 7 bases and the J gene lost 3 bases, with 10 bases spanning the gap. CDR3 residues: CASNPTFYNSPLHF. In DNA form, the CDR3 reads TGTGCCAGCAATCCTACCTTCTATAATTCACCCCTCCACTTT.

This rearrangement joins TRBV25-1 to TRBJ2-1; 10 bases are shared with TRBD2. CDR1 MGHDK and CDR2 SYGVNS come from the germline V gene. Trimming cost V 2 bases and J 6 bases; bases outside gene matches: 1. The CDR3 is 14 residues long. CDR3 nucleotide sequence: TGTGCCAGCAGTGAACTAGCGGGAGTCAATGAGCAGTTCTTC. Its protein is CASSELAGVNEQFF.

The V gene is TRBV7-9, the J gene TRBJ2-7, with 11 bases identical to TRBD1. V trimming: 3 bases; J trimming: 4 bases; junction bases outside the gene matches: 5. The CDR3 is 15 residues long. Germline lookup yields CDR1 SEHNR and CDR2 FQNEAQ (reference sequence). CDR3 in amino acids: CASSFSGQGEYEQYF. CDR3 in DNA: TGTGCCAGCAGCTTTTCGGGACAGGGGGAATACGAGCAGTACTTC.